The 21 T cell receptor beta chains presented below share a single source sample, sequenced in a study of Graves' ophthalmopathy and Graves' hyperthyroidism. Amplified TCR beta CDR3 regions were obtained using RNA transcripts as template. First-round RT-PCR employed HTBI primers, with a second-round multiplex PCR after it. TCRdb passed the multiplex PCR reads through MiXCR, listing each CDR3 protein once. The sample has under 400,000 distinct CDR3 sequences; under 20% are singletons. The sample was peripheral blood. The receptors shown here come from an adult man with Graves' ophthalmopathy.

This clonotype has at least ten counts. The genes are TRBV10-3 and TRBJ2-7, with 8 bases lining up with TRBD1. The CDR3 length is 16 residues. V shed 4 bases and J 9 bases; nucleotides not matched to a gene: 17. The germline V gene has CDR1 ENHRY and CDR2 SYGVKD. The CDR3 nucleotides read TGTGCCATCAGTGCGTCTGACAGGGGATGGATCCAGGGGCAGTACTTC. It specifies CAISASDRGWIQGQYF.

The sample holds many counts of this clonotype. The chain uses TRBV12-3 or TRBV12-4 and TRBJ2-7; TRBD1 matches 10 bases. CDR3 length: 16 amino acids. Trimming took 6 bases from V and 6 from J; bases not matched to a gene: 14. The CDR3 reads CASRDSTGGASGEQYF. The CDR3 coding sequence is TGTGCCAGCAGGGACTCGACAGGGGGCGCATCGGGCGAGCAGTACTTC.

At least ten counts were recorded for this clonotype. The V call is TRBV12-3 or TRBV12-4, the J call TRBJ1-6; TRBD1 aligns across 7 bases. The V segment lost 7 bases and the J segment 5 bases; nucleotides outside the gene matches: 5. The CDR3 is made up of 14 amino acids. CDR3 bases: TGTGCCAGCACCAGGGGGGGTGATAATTCACCCCTCCACTTT. As protein: CASTRGGDNSPLHF.

Details on this clonotype: Mismatch with germline at one junction end may stem from a read error. V is TRBV24-1 and J is TRBJ2-7; TRBD2 might be the D (7 bases). This CDR3 spans 11 amino acids. Germline V gene data show CDR1 as KGHDR and CDR2 as SFDVKD. DNA for the CDR3: TGTGCCAGCGGGGGCTCGTTCGAGCAGTCCTTC. This sequence encodes CASGGSFEQSF.

This clonotype was seen many times. V gene TRBV6-2 or TRBV6-3 combines with J gene TRBJ1-1; D is perhaps TRBD1 (6 bases). Trimming stripped 2 bases from V and 1 base from J, with 17 bases between. The CDR3 runs to 17 residues. The germline V gene has CDR1 MNHEY and CDR2 SVGEGT. The CDR3 DNA sequence: TGTGCCAGCAGTTACGGCCAGGGACAACACCCGAACACTGAAGCTTTCTTT. Its translation: CASSYGQGQHPNTEAFF.

This clonotype was observed a handful of times. The genes are TRBV24-1 and TRBJ2-2; D is undetermined. The V and J ends lost 11 bases and 5 bases respectively, with 8 bases between them. The V gene's germline CDR1 is KGHDR and CDR2 SFDVKD. CDR3 length equals 11 residues. The CDR3 region has the DNA TGTGCCAGTGCGTGGACCGGGGAGCTGTTTTTT. It yields the protein CASAWTGELFF.

The chain has TRBV5-6 and TRBJ2-7; the D is unclear. The ends were cut back, 6 bases at V and 4 bases at J, with 14 bases in the middle. This CDR3 is 13 amino acids long. Germline V gene data show CDR1 as SGHDT and CDR2 as YYEEEE. This CDR3 is CASTLRIRYEQYF. The CDR3 DNA follows: TGTGCCAGCACCCTGAGGATAAGGTACGAGCAGTACTTC.

V gene TRBV20-1 combines with J gene TRBJ2-7; TRBD1 is a possible D gene (6 bases). There are 13 residues in the CDR3. V shed 0 bases and J shed 5 bases, with 11 bases lying between them. The germline V gene encodes CDR1 DFQATT and CDR2 SNEGSKA (reference sequence). The CDR3 region has the DNA TGCAGTGCTAGAGAGCACAGGGTAAACGAGCAGTACTTC. Translating gives CSAREHRVNEQYF.

This clonotype showed up many times. The chain joins TRBV19 to TRBJ2-5; TRBD2 matches at 7 bases. The CDR3 consists of 15 residues. The germline CDR1 and CDR2 sequences are LNHDA and SQIVND (reference sequence). V lost 5 bases, J lost 3 bases, and 9 bases stayed unmatched. This CDR3 reads CASSSPRLAEETQYF. The CDR3 DNA is TGTGCCAGTAGTTCGCCCAGACTAGCAGAAGAGACCCAGTACTTC.

In its sample, this clonotype was seen many times. The CDR3 region is CASSKVDTIYF. CDR3 coding DNA: TGTGCCAGCAGCAAGGTTGACACCATATATTTT. The chain employs TRBV3-1 and TRBJ1-3; D remains ambiguous. CDR3 length: 11 amino acids. CDR1 LGHDT and CDR2 YNNKEL come from the germline V gene (reference sequence). Trimming removed 5 bases at V and 8 bases at J, with 7 bases between.

This clonotype was found many times. The V call is TRBV19, the J call TRBJ1-5; possible D gene TRBD1, 6 bases. CDR1 and CDR2 from the germline V gene are LNHDA and SQIVND (reference sequence). The CDR3 consists of 15 residues. Trimming shortened V by 3 bases and J by 0 bases, and 9 bases separated the two germline ends. The CDR3 DNA sequence: TGTGCCAGTAGTATGTCAGGGGCTAGCAATCAGCCCCAGCATTTT. Protein product: CASSMSGASNQPQHF.

This clonotype has at least ten counts. CDR3 amino acids: CSARPTGQPQETQYF. The CDR3 DNA follows: TGCAGTGCTAGACCAACCGGCCAACCTCAAGAGACCCAGTACTTC. This chain links TRBV20-1 with TRBJ2-5, with D hard to call. Germline V gives CDR1 DFQATT, CDR2 SNEGSKA (reference sequence). The CDR3 runs to 15 residues. Between the trimmed V and J ends, which lost 2 bases and 2 bases, there was a span of 15 bases.

The chain couples TRBV7-6 to TRBJ1-2; 7 bases align to TRBD1. The V gene end was trimmed by 5 bases and the J gene end by 5 bases; junction bases not matched to a gene: 2. The CDR3 runs 12 residues. CDR1 SGHVS and CDR2 FNYEAQ come from the germline V gene. CDR3 coding DNA: TGTGCCAGCAGCCCCAGGGGGTATGGCTACACCTTC. This encodes CASSPRGYGYTF.

This clonotype has at least ten counts. The rearrangement uses TRBV20-1 and TRBJ1-1; D is ambiguous. This CDR3 has 13 residues. CDR1 and CDR2 (germline): DFQATT, SNEGSKA (reference sequence). Trimming shortened V by 7 bases and J by 4 bases, and 16 bases separated the two germline ends. The CDR3 DNA reads TGCAGTGGTCCATTTGGGGAAATCACTGAAGCTTTCTTT. Protein sequence: CSGPFGEITEAFF.

This clonotype was found many times. The chain employs TRBV6-1 and TRBJ1-5; TRBD1 aligns across 8 bases. CDR3 size: 16 residues. With 8 bases clipped from V and 2 bases from J, the junction kept 11 bases outside the gene matches. Germline loops: CDR1 MNHNS, CDR2 SASEGT. The CDR3 coding sequence is TGTGCCAGCCGACGTTCCAGGGGGCCGGGCAATCAGCCCCAGCATTTT. Its protein is CASRRSRGPGNQPQHF.

This clonotype was detected ten times or more. The chain joins TRBV29-1 to TRBJ2-2; TRBD2 matches at 11 bases. The CDR3 is 14 residues long. V dropped 2 bases and J dropped 5; count of bases not matched to a gene: 1. Germline V gene data show CDR1 as SQVTM and CDR2 as ANQGSEA. This chain's CDR3 is CSVEPSGGTGELFF. The CDR3 bases are TGCAGCGTTGAACCTAGCGGGGGGACCGGGGAGCTGTTTTTT.

This clonotype was recorded many times. The rearrangement joins TRBV5-6 to TRBJ2-2, with TRBD2 matching over 9 bases. From germline, CDR1 is SGHDT and CDR2 YYEEEE. Losses at the gene ends were 2 bases for V and 4 bases for J; bases not matched to a gene: 6. CDR3 length equals 16 residues. CDR3 coding DNA: TGTGCCAGCAGCTTCTACGCGGGAGGGCTCACCGGGGAGCTGTTTTTT. Translated: CASSFYAGGLTGELFF. The full variable domain, in which reference TRBV5-6 and TRBJ2-2 provide the parts outside the CDR3, is DAGVTQSPTHLIKTRGQQVTLRCSPKSGHDTVSWYQQALGQGPQFIFQYYEEEERQRGNFPDRFSGHQFPNYSSELNVNALLLGDSALYLCASSFYAGGLTGELFFGEGSRLTVL.

This CDR3 reads CASSLMGSTSSYEQYF. The CDR3 DNA reads TGTGCCAGCAGTTTAATGGGTAGCACCAGCTCCTACGAGCAGTACTTC. The chain uses TRBV27 and TRBJ2-7; no clear D. Trimming took off 2 bases at V and 0 bases at J, with 14 bases between the two ends. The CDR3 spans 16 residues. Germline CDR1 and CDR2: MNHEY and SMNVEV (reference sequence).

This clonotype was detected many times. The V gene is TRBV7-9, the J gene TRBJ2-7; D possibly corresponds to TRBD1 (5 bases). This CDR3 has 15 amino acids. V gave up 0 bases and J gave up 0 bases, with 9 bases separating them. Per germline, CDR1 SEHNR and CDR2 FQNEAQ (reference sequence). The CDR3 DNA reads as TGTGCCAGCAGCTTAGCTAGGGGAATCTCCTACGAGCAGTACTTC. Translated, it gives CASSLARGISYEQYF.

This clonotype has a count of ten or more. This sequence joins TRBV5-4 and TRBJ2-5, with 10 bases that match TRBD2. V gave up 0 bases and J gave up 5 bases; unmatched junction bases: 13. The CDR3 is 18 residues long. Germline V gene lookup returns CDR1 SGHNT and CDR2 YYREEE (reference sequence). As DNA, the CDR3 is TGTGCCAGCAGCTTGGTTCTAGCGGGGGACTATCGAGGGGAGACCCAGTACTTC. Its protein product is CASSLVLAGDYRGETQYF.

In its sample, this clonotype was seen many times. V usage is TRBV7-9 and J usage is TRBJ1-5; a weak D match, TRBD1 (5 bases). Germline V CDR1 and CDR2: SEHNR, FQNEAQ (reference sequence). Trimming left V 1 base short and J 9 bases short, with 13 bases between. This CDR3 contains 14 residues. CDR3 loop: CASSLGGALTPQHF. CDR3 sequence (DNA): TGTGCCAGCAGCTTAGGCGGGGCCCTTACGCCCCAGCATTTT.